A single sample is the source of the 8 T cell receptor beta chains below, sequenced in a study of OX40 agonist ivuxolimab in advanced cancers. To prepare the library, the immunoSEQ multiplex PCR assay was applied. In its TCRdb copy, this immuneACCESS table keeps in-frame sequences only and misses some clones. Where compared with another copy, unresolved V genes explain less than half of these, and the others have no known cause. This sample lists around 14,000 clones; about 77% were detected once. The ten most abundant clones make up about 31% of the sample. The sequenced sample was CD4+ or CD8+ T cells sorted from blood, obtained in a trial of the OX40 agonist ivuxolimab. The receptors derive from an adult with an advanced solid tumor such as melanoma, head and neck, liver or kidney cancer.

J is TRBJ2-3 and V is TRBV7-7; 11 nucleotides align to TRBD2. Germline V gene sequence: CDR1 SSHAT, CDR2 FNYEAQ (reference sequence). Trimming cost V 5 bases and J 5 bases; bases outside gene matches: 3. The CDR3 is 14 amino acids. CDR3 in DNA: TGTGCCAGCAGCCCAGGACTAGCGGGAGATACGCAGTATTTT. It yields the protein CASSPGLAGDTQYF.

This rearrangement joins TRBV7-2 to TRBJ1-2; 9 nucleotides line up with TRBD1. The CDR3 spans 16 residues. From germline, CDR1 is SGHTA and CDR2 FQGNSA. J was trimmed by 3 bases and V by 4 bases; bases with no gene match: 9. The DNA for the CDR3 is TGTGCCAGCAGCTCGCCTCGGACAGGGGCCGACTATGGCTACACCTTC. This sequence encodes CASSSPRTGADYGYTF. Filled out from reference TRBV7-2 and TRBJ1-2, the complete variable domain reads GAGVSQSPSNKVTEKGKDVELRCDPISGHTALYWYRQSLGQGLEFLIYFQGNSAPDKSGLPSDRFSAERTGGSVSTLTIQRTQQEDSAVYLCASSSPRTGADYGYTFGSGTRLTVV.

CDR3 bases: TGTGCCAGCAGCTGGGGACAGGGGGCCTACGAGCAGTACTTC. Translation: CASSWGQGAYEQYF. The chain has TRBV5-6 and TRBJ2-7; the match to TRBD1 covers 11 bases. V dropped 3 bases and J dropped 2; count of bases not matched to a gene: 1. This CDR3 has 14 residues. Germline V gene sequence: CDR1 SGHDT, CDR2 YYEEEE. The full variable domain, completed using reference TRBV5-6 and TRBJ2-7, is DAGVTQSPTHLIKTRGQQVTLRCSPKSGHDTVSWYQQALGQGPQFIFQYYEEEERQRGNFPDRFSGHQFPNYSSELNVNALLLGDSALYLCASSWGQGAYEQYFGPGTRLTVT.

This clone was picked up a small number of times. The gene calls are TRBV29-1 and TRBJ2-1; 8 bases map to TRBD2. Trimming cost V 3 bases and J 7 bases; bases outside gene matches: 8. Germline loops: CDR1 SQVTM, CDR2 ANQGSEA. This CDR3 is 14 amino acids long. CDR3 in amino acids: CSVEGLGFDNEQFF. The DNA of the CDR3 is TGCAGCGTTGAGGGACTAGGGTTTGATAATGAGCAGTTCTTC.

DNA for the CDR3: TGTGCCAGCAGCTCTAGCGGGAGCACCTACGAGCAGTACTTC. Translated: CASSSSGSTYEQYF. The gene calls are TRBV7-9 and TRBJ2-7, with 10 bases fitting TRBD2. Germline V CDR1 and CDR2: SEHNR, FQNEAQ (reference sequence). V trimming: 4 bases; J trimming: 2 bases; junction bases outside the gene matches: 2. The CDR3 spans 14 residues.

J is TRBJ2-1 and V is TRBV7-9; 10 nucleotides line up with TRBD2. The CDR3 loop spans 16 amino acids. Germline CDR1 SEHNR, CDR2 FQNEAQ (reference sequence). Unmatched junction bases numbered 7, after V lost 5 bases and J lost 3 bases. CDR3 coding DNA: TGTGCCAGCAGCCCGTGGACTAGCGGACTCTACAATGAGCAGTTCTTC. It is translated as CASSPWTSGLYNEQFF.

The chain's CDR3 is CASSLASGYSLGTEAFF. CDR3 bases: TGTGCCAGCAGCTTGGCCTCAGGGTATAGTTTGGGAACTGAAGCTTTCTTT. This rearrangement joins TRBV5-6 to TRBJ1-1; maybe TRBD1 (5 bases). The CDR3 covers 17 residues. Between the trimmed V and J ends, which lost 0 bases and 5 bases, there was a span of 20 bases. Germline V lookup: CDR1 SGHDT, CDR2 YYEEEE.

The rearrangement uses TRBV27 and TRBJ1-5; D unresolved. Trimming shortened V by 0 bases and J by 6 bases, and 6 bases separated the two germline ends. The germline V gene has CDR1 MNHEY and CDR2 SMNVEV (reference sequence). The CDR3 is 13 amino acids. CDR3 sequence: CASSLSGGQPQHF. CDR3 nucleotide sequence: TGTGCCAGCAGTTTATCTGGAGGTCAGCCCCAGCATTTT.